This T cell receptor (beta chain) was identified in a study of cytomegalovirus exposure and HLA in healthy donors. Study observations and caveats: Rare TCR sequences predominated, though certain public TCRs were found in many donors. Productive status was seen about 90% or about 30% of the time for most TCR beta V segments in an earlier analysis.

In the case of this clone: Antigen unknown.

The PCR employed 60 Vbeta primers together with 13 Jbeta primers. Data came from immunoSEQ multiplex PCR; TCRdb stores just in-frame clones and leaves some out. The table records more than 110,000 clones, around 80% of them present only once. The CDR3 totals 15 residues. The V end lost 6 bases, the J end lost 0 bases, and 12 bases lay between the germline ends. CDR1 and CDR2 (germline): MDHEN, SYDVKM. This clonotype was sampled from a man aged 25-45 years in good health and CMV-seronegative. Sequencing input: PBMCs. The chain carries TRBV28 and TRBJ1-5; D call uncertain. For the CDR3, the DNA is TGTGCCAGCAGCGCCCAGTATACTAGCAATCAGCCCCAGCATTTT. Its translation: CASSAQYTSNQPQHF.